Shown below are 21 T cell receptor beta chains from a single sample sequenced in a study of T cells in women clearing cervical HPV infection (dated by TCRdb to 2016 to 2019). Receptors were amplified or captured by the immunoSEQ multiplex PCR assay. Entries here come from immuneACCESS through TCRdb and include only in-frame sequences with V and J called. Some clones fail to appear in such tables; in the studies checked, an unresolved V gene covers under half of the shortfall, and the cause of the remainder is unknown. This sample's clone table shows tens of thousands of clones. About 24% of the sample lies in the top ten. The sequenced material came from blood buffy coat. The receptors were sampled from a woman aged 18 to 75 with a cervical HPV16 infection that either progressed to CIN3+ or cleared (not recorded which).

Turning to this clone: Read sequence stops 3 residues before the CDR3 end, and the germline J gene provides the missing end. V usage is TRBV7-3 and J usage is TRBJ2-3; 12 bases fit TRBD2. CDR3 length: 15 amino acids. Trimming took 5 bases from V and 3 from J; bases not matched to a gene: 3. CDR1 and CDR2 (germline): SGHTA, FQGTGA. The sequenced part of the CDR3 DNA is TGTGCCAGCAGCCAACTAGCGGGGGGAACAGATACG. Amino acid sequence: CASSQLAGGTDT. The complete CDR3 protein is CASSQLAGGTDTQYF. Looking up the rest from reference TRBV7-3 and TRBJ2-3 gives the full variable domain: GAGVSQTPSNKVTEKGKYVELRCDPISGHTALYWYRQSLGQGPEFLIYFQGTGAADDSGLPNDRFFAVRPEGSVSTLKIQRTERGDSAVYLCASSQLAGGTDTQYFGPGTRLTVL.

On this clone itself: The read halts 3 residues ahead of the CDR3 end, with the missing end drawn from the germline J gene. The chain carries TRBV18 and TRBJ1-2; TRBD1 matches 10 bases. This CDR3 is 17 amino acids long. Looked up from germline, CDR1 is KGHSH and CDR2 is LQKENI. CDR3 in amino acids: CASSRETGGRGKDTYTF. The CDR3 DNA, read in part, is TGTGCCAGCTCCAGGGAGACAGGGGGCAGGGGGAAGGATACC.

A word on this clone: Sequencing ends 3 residues short of the CDR3 end; the germline J gene provides the rest. The chain combines TRBV7-9 with TRBJ2-7; D is possibly TRBD2 (5 bases). The CDR3 is 15 residues long. In germline, CDR1 is SEHNR, CDR2 FQNEAQ (reference sequence). The germline V and J ends were trimmed by 0 bases and 4 bases, with 13 bases remaining between them. Incomplete CDR3 DNA: TGTGCCAGCAGCTTAGCACTAGGCGATTTATACGAG. Translation: CASSLALGDLYE. The whole CDR3 reads CASSLALGDLYEQYF. Variable domain in full (rest from reference TRBV7-9 and TRBJ2-7): DTGVSQNPRHKITKRGQNVTFRCDPISEHNRLYWYRQTLGQGPEFLTYFQNEAQLEKSRLLSDRFSAERPKGSFSTLEIQRTEQGDSAMYLCASSLALGDLYEQYFGPGTRLTVT.

About this clone: The observed sequence ends 3 residues before the CDR3 terminus, with the missing tail filled in from the germline J gene. The V call is TRBV2, the J call TRBJ1-6; TRBD1 agrees at 8 bases. V lost 7 bases and J lost 7; bases outside the gene matches: 12. The CDR3 has 16 residues. Per the germline V gene, CDR1 is SNHLY and CDR2 is FYNNEI. The CDR3 loop is CASTGGLGQVNSPLHF. CDR3 DNA (partial): TGTGCCAGCACCGGGGGGTTGGGACAGGTGAATTCACCC.

In the case of this clone: The read ends 3 residues shy of where the CDR3 ends; the end is completed using the germline J gene. The chain is built from TRBV30 and TRBJ2-7, with D maybe TRBD1 (6 bases). Germline values: CDR1 GTSNPN, CDR2 SVGIG (reference sequence). The CDR3 sequence is 15 residues long. Trimming cost V 0 bases and J 3 bases, with 15 bases left between them. CDR3 bases read: TGTGCCTGGAGTGTAGGATCGGGACAATACTACGAG. The encoded protein is CAWSVGSGQYYE. The full CDR3 sequence reads CAWSVGSGQYYEQYF.

Details on this clone: From the germline J gene comes the end of the CDR3, since the read stops 3 residues before it. This chain joins TRBV15 and TRBJ1-3; D gene uncertain. Trimming took 0 bases from V and 4 from J, leaving 4 bases between them. Germline loops: CDR1 LNHNV, CDR2 YYDKDF (reference sequence). The CDR3 is made up of 13 amino acids. CDR3 DNA, as far as it was read: TGTGCCACCAGCAGAGACAAAGGAAACACC. It encodes CATSRDKGNT. The CDR3 in its entirety is CATSRDKGNTIYF.

The CDR3 bases that were read are TGTGCCAGCAGCTCGGGGACTTATAACACTGAA. It translates to CASSSGTYNTE. The entire CDR3 protein reads CASSSGTYNTEAFF. The chain links TRBV5-4 to TRBJ1-1; weak D call: TRBD1 (5 bases). The observed sequence ends 3 residues before the CDR3 terminus, with the missing tail filled in from the germline J gene. CDR1 and CDR2 (germline): SGHNT, YYREEE (reference sequence). V lost 3 bases and J 2 bases, leaving 11 bases between the germline ends. The CDR3 runs 14 residues.

The covered CDR3 bases are TGTGCCAGCAGCCAAGAGATCGCGGGACAGGGGCTCACCGGGGAG. It is translated as CASSQEIAGQGLTGE. The CDR3 in full is CASSQEIAGQGLTGELFF. The J gene is TRBJ2-2, the V gene TRBV4-2, with 10 bases matching TRBD1. The CDR3 end lies 3 residues beyond the end of the read and is filled in from the germline J gene. Germline V gene lookup returns CDR1 LGHNA and CDR2 YNFKEQ. Germline trimming cut 0 bases from V and 4 bases from J; bases unmatched to any gene: 8. This CDR3 contains 18 residues.

Notes on this clone: The missing CDR3 end, 3 residues past where the read stops, is filled in from the germline J gene. The rearrangement uses TRBV29-1 and TRBJ1-1, with 7 bases fitting TRBD1. Germline values: CDR1 SQVTM, CDR2 ANQGSEA. The CDR3 loop spans 10 amino acids. The sequenced part of the CDR3 DNA is TGCAGCGTTGTGACAGGGCAG. Its translation is CSVVTGQ. The full CDR3 protein reads CSVVTGQAFF.

CDR3 DNA, as far as it was read: TGTGCCAGCAGTTATTGGCGGGACAGGGTGACAGATACG. This sequence encodes CASSYWRDRVTDT. From start to end, the CDR3 is CASSYWRDRVTDTQYF. This chain uses TRBV6-8 with TRBJ2-3; the match to TRBD1 covers 9 bases. Read data end 3 residues before the CDR3 end; the end is taken from the germline J gene. The CDR3 is 16 residues long. Per the germline V gene, CDR1 is MNHGY and CDR2 is SAAAGT. V gave up 3 bases and J gave up 3 bases; unmatched junction bases: 7.

Of note for this clone: Coverage ceases 3 residues before the CDR3 finishes, and the germline J gene fills in the end. This chain uses TRBV5-1 with TRBJ2-5; weak D call: TRBD1 (6 bases). This CDR3 region has 15 residues. V gave up 4 bases and J gave up 1 base, with 14 bases separating them. Looked up from germline, CDR1 is SGHRS and CDR2 is YFSETQ. The CDR3 spells CASSLITGFQETQYF. CDR3 DNA (partial): TGCGCCAGCAGCCTGATAACAGGGTTCCAAGAGACC.

Comments on this clone: The read terminates 3 residues before the CDR3 end, so the remaining end is supplied by the germline J gene. The chain employs TRBV4-1 and TRBJ2-2; 7 nucleotides line up with TRBD2. V gave up 2 bases and J gave up 4 bases; unmatched junction bases: 13. CDR1 is MGHRA and CDR2 is YSYEKL in the germline V gene. This CDR3 spans 18 amino acids. The CDR3 bases that were read are TGCGCCAGCAGCCAAATTCGGGCAAGCGGGACTACCACCGGGGAG. This codes for CASSQIRASGTTTGE. The complete CDR3 protein is CASSQIRASGTTTGELFF.

Turning to this clone: The sequence runs out 3 residues before the end of the CDR3; the remainder is reconstructed from the germline J gene. V is TRBV20-1 and J is TRBJ2-1; the match to TRBD2 covers 9 bases. CDR3 length equals 16 residues. J lost 8 bases, V lost 0 bases, and 11 bases had no gene match. Germline lookup yields CDR1 DFQATT and CDR2 SNEGSKA (reference sequence). The covered CDR3 bases are TGCAGTGCTAGAGATCTGGAGCGGGAGGTAACCCATGAG. Translation: CSARDLEREVTHE. The whole CDR3 protein is CSARDLEREVTHEQFF.

CDR3 sequence reads: CASSIKTTGTYNEQFF. Partial CDR3 DNA: TGTGCCAGTAGTATCAAAACGACAGGGACCTACAATGAG. The chain couples TRBV19 to TRBJ2-1; 7 bases match TRBD1. The observed sequence ends 3 residues before the CDR3 terminus, with the missing tail filled in from the germline J gene. Trimming took 3 bases from V and 2 from J; bases not matched to a gene: 7. Germline V gene sequence: CDR1 LNHDA, CDR2 SQIVND (reference sequence). This CDR3 comprises 16 residues.

With regard to this clone: The read terminates 3 residues ahead of where the CDR3 ends, so the germline J gene completes it. The chain is built from TRBV20-1 and TRBJ1-1; D is perhaps TRBD1 (5 bases). The germline V and J ends were trimmed by 5 bases and 5 bases, with 12 bases remaining between them. The CDR3 is 12 amino acids. Germline CDR1 reads DFQATT; CDR2 reads SNEGSKA (reference sequence). CDR3 residues: CSAPRENTEAFF. CDR3 bases read: TGCAGTGCTCCCAGGGAGAATACTGAA.

In regard to this clone: The CDR3 end is not reached by the read, which stops 3 residues before it; the germline J gene fills it in. The chain uses TRBV19 and TRBJ2-7; no definite D call. Germline values: CDR1 LNHDA, CDR2 SQIVND (reference sequence). Trimming took off 3 bases at V and 0 bases at J, with 9 bases between the two ends. The CDR3 spans 14 residues. The CDR3 DNA, read in part, is TGTGCCAGTAGTATTGGCGGTGGCTCCTACGAG. Translated: CASSIGGGSYE. The complete CDR3 sequence is CASSIGGGSYEQYF.

Comments on this clone: The read comes to an end 3 residues before the CDR3 does, leaving the germline J gene to fill in the end. The chain uses TRBV11-3 and TRBJ2-2; D is possibly TRBD1 (5 bases). The V gene's germline CDR1 is SGHNT and CDR2 YENEEA. This CDR3 comprises 15 residues. CDR3 in amino acids: CASSLDRSGANVLFF. Incomplete CDR3 DNA: TGTGCCAGCAGCTTAGACCGATCTGGGGCCAACGTG.

Note on this clone: The read ends 3 residues early relative to the CDR3; the germline J gene fills the gap. This chain connects TRBV5-1 to TRBJ2-7; 8 bases match TRBD1. The CDR3 is made up of 17 amino acids. CDR1 and CDR2 from the germline V gene are SGHRS and YFSETQ. V shed 2 bases and J 1 base; nucleotides not matched to a gene: 11. This CDR3 reads CASSFNRQGPSSYEQYF. The sequenced CDR3 bases are TGCGCCAGCAGCTTTAACCGACAGGGGCCCTCATCCTACGAG. Using reference TRBV5-1 and TRBJ2-7 for the parts outside the CDR3, the full variable domain is KAGVTQTPRYLIKTRGQQVTLSCSPISGHRSVSWYQQTPGQGLQFLFEYFSETQRNKGNFPGRFSGRQFSNSRSEMNVSTLELGDSALYLCASSFNRQGPSSYEQYFGPGTRLTVT.

As regards this clone: The read gets to within 3 residues of the CDR3 end, and the germline J gene fills in the rest. V usage is TRBV2 and J usage is TRBJ2-7, with D possibly matching TRBD2 (5 bases). In germline, CDR1 is SNHLY, CDR2 FYNNEI. V gave up 8 bases and J gave up 0 bases, with 14 bases separating them. This CDR3 has 14 residues. The CDR3 bases that were read are TGTGCCAGCTCGAGTGACTATAACTCCTACGAG. Encoded protein: CASSSDYNSYE. The whole CDR3 sequence reads CASSSDYNSYEQYF. The full variable domain, rest sourced from reference TRBV2 and TRBJ2-7, is EPEVTQTPSHQVTQMGQEVILRCVPISNHLYFYWYRQILGQKVEFLVSFYNNEISEKSEIFDDQFSVERPDGSNFTLKIRSTKLEDSAMYFCASSSDYNSYEQYFGPGTRLTVT.

Remarks on this clone: With the read ending 3 residues before the CDR3 end, the germline J gene is used to fill in that end. The rearrangement uses TRBV7-8 and TRBJ1-2; unclear D gene. There are 15 residues in the CDR3. Looked up from germline, CDR1 is SGHVS and CDR2 is FQNEAQ. V gave up 2 bases and J gave up 3 bases, with 13 bases separating them. The CDR3 spells CASSLFPGSDYGYTF. The DNA read from the CDR3 is TGTGCCAGCAGCTTATTTCCGGGTTCGGACTATGGC.

This clone counts as medium-sized by frequency. The read stops 3 residues short of the end of the CDR3; the missing end is completed from the germline J gene. This chain connects TRBV2 to TRBJ2-2; weak D call: TRBD1 (6 bases). V was cut by 8 bases and J by 1 base, with 17 bases left in between. The CDR3 is made up of 16 amino acids. Germline V CDR1 and CDR2: SNHLY, FYNNEI. CDR3 sequence: CASSLTGTLNTGELFF. Incomplete CDR3 DNA: TGTGCCAGCTCACTTACCGGGACACTGAACACCGGGGAG.